This T cell receptor (beta chain) was found in a study of T cell responses to AZD1222 COVID-19 vaccine. The CDR3 covers 13 residues. Germline V gives CDR1 KGHDR, CDR2 SFDVKD. V lost 9 bases and J 5 bases, leaving 15 bases between the germline ends. Study-wide points: AZD1222 recipients seropositive at baseline numbered only six or seven. There were vaccine-associated CD4 TCRs across spike, dominant at 160-218 and 743-854.

About this clone: The target antigen is unknown.

Clones were sequenced by immunoSEQ multiplex PCR, and TCRdb holds only the in-frame ones, with some missing. Altogether 90,000 to 150,000 clones are present, about 87% being singletons, with the ten largest covering around 12%. The sequence was collected from an adult in good health. The chain is built from TRBV24-1 and TRBJ2-5; D gene unclear. The sample consisted of peripheral blood, taken on day 0 of AZD1222 vaccination. CDR3: CATSGRLSETQYF. Here the CDR3 DNA reads TGTGCCACCTCTGGTCGGCTGTCGGAGACCCAGTACTTC.